This entry concerns a single T cell receptor beta chain. Its antigen is still unknown. Base qualities are not provided; no much larger clone lies one nucleotide away. The data were taken from a study of blood T cells in healthy people across ages (dated by TCRdb to the mid-2010s). For context, the study as a whole: In model experiments, template switching captured roughly one uniquely barcoded TCR beta cDNA molecule for every two T cells. To track age-related changes in TCR beta repertoire diversity, the study relied on deep sequencing normalized with unique cDNA molecular identifiers. Four age groups were formed from the donors: young (average about 17 years), middle-aged (more than 35), aged (approximately 60) and long-lived (more than 75). Donors of different ages were randomly distributed across sequencing lanes to avoid experimental bias. For two donors (one aged 18 to 30 and one aged 80 or older), the study analyzed two additional independent replicas of 1 million unique cDNA reads from the same blood draw.

V and J are truncated by 1 base and 5 bases respectively, leaving an intervening sequence of 14 bases. From the cysteine through the phenylalanine, the CDR3 covers 16 amino acids. Only CDR3 DNA remains: 48 bases, in frame from the first base. According to the germline V gene, CDR1 reads LGHNA and CDR2 reads YNFKEQ. Study-wide findings and limitations: Estimates of total diversity from one million sequenced T cells were regarded as lower bounds and underestimates. Bulk unsorted PBMC profiling prevented conclusive comparison of naive and antigen-experienced compartments. Observed TCR beta diversity per million T cells fell roughly linearly with age, and a significant reduction was already apparent by age around 40. Because donor CMV infection status was unknown, age-related changes in expanded clonotypes were potentially confounded. There was a strong correlation between observed TCR beta diversity and the percentage of naive T cells measured by flow cytometry. Compared with the aged group, more naive CD4+ T cells, fewer expanded clones and increased TCR diversity were shown by the long-lived group, suggesting age selection.

Receptor amplification or capture employed 5' RACE. The sequencer listed for this sample is Illumina HiSeq 2500. A second PCR of about 7 to 12 cycles was run with a J-beta primer mix and a sample-barcoded 5' primer. A unique molecular identifier was introduced onto each TCR beta cDNA molecule by a template-switch 5' adaptor carrying 12 random nucleotides. Each sample yielded at least 3 million CDR3-containing paired-end reads. First-strand cDNA was synthesized from all RNA with the Mint cDNA synthesis kit, primed by a TRBC-specific oligonucleotide. After uracil-DNA glycosylase treatment, a first 18-cycle PCR used universal primers M1SS and BC2_uni_R on all cDNA. Per the source publication's procedure: Each sample was normalized by randomly selecting 1 million high-quality reads, each carrying a distinct molecular identifier. Reads with shared molecular identifiers were discarded instead of being binned into consensus sequences. CDR3 identification, clonotype clustering and error correction used MiTCR with a Q25 quality threshold and the strictest error-elimination algorithm. Lower-bound total TCR beta diversity was estimated with a nonparametric unseen species model using Euler transformation. TCRdb trimmed the raw reads at Q25, called clones with MiXCR and kept productive beta chains. Each CDR3 protein appears once, grouped with its most common genes and DNA. The V and J calls follow TCRdb's processing rather than the paper's. This sample gives more than 1,400,000 distinct CDR3 sequences in total; 42% of them show up just once. The ten largest clones take up 7% to 9% of the sample.

The donors were about 40 Caucasian individuals from Russia, aged roughly 6 to 90 years, who were systemically healthy. Each donor gave about 11 milliliters of peripheral blood, drawn into EDTA-treated Vacutainer tubes. PBMCs were isolated by Ficoll-Paque density-gradient centrifugation, with at least 7 million obtained per sample. Total RNA, at least 6 micrograms per sample, was extracted from PBMCs with Trizol reagent. For every donor, an aliquot of PBMCs went through flow cytometry to measure the percentages of naive CD45RAhigh/CD27high T cells. The TCR sequence derives from a woman between 18 and 30 years old in good health. In this chain, TRBV4-2 is recombined with TRBJ1-4; the D gene is perhaps TRBD1, from 6 matching bases. Sequenced: blood. The CDR3 amino acid sequence is: CASSQGGGGLNEKLFF. The DNA reads TGTGCCAGCAGCCAAGGGGGGGGGGGCCTGAATGAAAAACTGTTTTTT.